These 24 T cell receptor beta chains came from one sample sequenced in a study of blood T cell repertoires in COVID-19. Assay used: immunoSEQ multiplex PCR; TCRdb lists only in-frame clones, some missing. The sample gives hundreds of thousands of clones, more than 75% of which show up once; 2% to 2.5% is in the top ten. The sequenced material came from PBMCs or T cells enriched from blood (not recorded which). These receptors all come from a woman between 55 and 75 years old in a cohort exposed to, infected with or recovered from COVID-19 (not recorded which).

The chain joins TRBV7-6 to TRBJ1-2; 9 positions match TRBD1. CDR1 and CDR2 from the germline V gene are SGHVS and FNYEAQ. After removal of 1 base from V and 3 bases from J, the junction contained 3 bases not matched to a gene. This CDR3 is built from 15 residues. This CDR3 reads CASSLGGQGYYGYTF. CDR3 in DNA: TGTGCCAGCAGCTTAGGCGGACAGGGGTACTATGGCTACACCTTC.

This clone was observed once. V is TRBV27 and J is TRBJ1-6; D possibly corresponds to TRBD1 (5 bases). The CDR3 extends over 17 amino acids. The germline gives CDR1 MNHEY, CDR2 SMNVEV (reference sequence). With 5 bases removed from V and 0 bases from J, the gap between germline ends came to 14 bases. CDR3 nucleotides: TGTGCCAGCAGTCCTCGACAGCGAACCTCCTATAATTCACCCCTCCACTTT. Its translation: CASSPRQRTSYNSPLHF.

The chain links TRBV28 to TRBJ2-4, with TRBD2 matching over 8 bases. The V gene's germline CDR1 is MDHEN and CDR2 SYDVKM. Trimming at V came to 8 bases and at J to 7 bases, leaving 7 bases not matched to a gene. The CDR3 spans 13 residues. CDR3 loop: CASGPGLGNIQYF. CDR3 bases: TGTGCCAGCGGACCGGGACTAGGCAACATTCAGTACTTC.

The rearrangement joins TRBV9 to TRBJ2-1; D is possibly TRBD1 (5 bases). Germline V gene sequence: CDR1 SGDLS, CDR2 YYNGEE. Trimming took 0 bases from V and 15 from J, leaving 16 bases between them. The CDR3 runs to 13 residues. The chain's CDR3 is CASSVDRQGMLFF. CDR3 sequence (DNA): TGTGCCAGCAGCGTAGATCGGCAGGGTATGTTGTTCTTC. The full variable domain, in which reference TRBV9 and TRBJ2-1 provide the parts outside the CDR3, is DSGVTQTPKHLITATGQRVTLRCSPRSGDLSVYWYQQSLDQGLQFLIQYYNGEERAKGNILERFSAQQFPDLHSELNLSSLELGDSALYFCASSVDRQGMLFFGPGTRLTVL.

V and J are TRBV5-4 and TRBJ2-1, with 13 bases lining up with TRBD2. In germline, CDR1 is SGHNT, CDR2 YYREEE (reference sequence). The J segment lost 7 bases and the V segment lost 4 bases, leaving 8 bases of the junction unmatched. There are 16 residues in the CDR3. The DNA for the CDR3 is TGTGCCAGCAGCCCCCGGACTAGCGGGGGTCTTAATGAGCAGTTCTTC. Translation: CASSPRTSGGLNEQFF.

This chain joins TRBV19 and TRBJ1-2; a possible D gene is TRBD1 (5 bases). From germline, CDR1 is LNHDA and CDR2 SQIVND (reference sequence). The CDR3 has 14 amino acids. The V end was cut by 5 bases, the J end by 2 bases, with 12 bases between. CDR3 nucleotide sequence: TGTGCCAGTAGTCGGGGCGGGGACAACTATGGCTACACCTTC. Translated, it gives CASSRGGDNYGYTF.

CDR3 in DNA: TGTGCCAGCAGTGACCGGAGAAACACTGAAGCTTTCTTT. Protein product: CASSDRRNTEAFF. V usage is TRBV6-1 and J usage is TRBJ1-1; D gene ambiguous. There are 13 residues in the CDR3. Germline values: CDR1 MNHNS, CDR2 SASEGT. Deletions cut 3 bases from V and 2 bases from J, with 7 bases between.

The chain uses TRBV28 and TRBJ2-7, with TRBD2 identical over 16 bases. Germline V gene lookup returns CDR1 MDHEN and CDR2 SYDVKM. Trimming at V came to 5 bases and at J to 2 bases, leaving 9 bases not matched to a gene. CDR3 size: 18 residues. The CDR3 protein is CASSLGGLAGGITYEQYF. The CDR3 bases are TGTGCCAGCAGTCTGGGGGGACTAGCGGGAGGGATAACCTACGAGCAGTACTTC.

This rearrangement joins TRBV28 to TRBJ1-1; 10 nucleotides line up with TRBD1. The CDR3 sequence is 15 residues long. The germline V gene encodes CDR1 MDHEN and CDR2 SYDVKM. The junction had 11 bases not matched to a gene; V was cut back by 6 bases and J by 7 bases. The DNA for the CDR3 is TGTGCCAGCAGCACCGGGGGGACAGGGGAAATTGAAGCTTTCTTT. It encodes CASSTGGTGEIEAFF. The full variable domain, completed using reference TRBV28 and TRBJ1-1, is DVKVTQSSRYLVKRTGEKVFLECVQDMDHENMFWYRQDPGLGLRLIYFSYDVKMKEKGDIPEGYSVSREKKERFSLILESASTNQTSMYLCASSTGGTGEIEAFFGQGTRLTVV.

This clone occurred a few times. The V call is TRBV7-6, the J call TRBJ2-5; TRBD2 might be the D (7 bases). CDR1 and CDR2 (germline): SGHVS, FNYEAQ. V lost 1 base and J lost 5, with 11 bases in between. CDR3 length equals 14 residues. The chain's CDR3 is CASSLVQGGETQYF. Written as DNA, the CDR3 is TGTGCCAGCAGCTTAGTACAGGGAGGGGAGACCCAGTACTTC.

This clone appeared a single time. V is TRBV19 and J is TRBJ1-1; D gene unclear. V was trimmed by 5 bases and J by 1 base, leaving 11 bases between them. This CDR3 spans 14 amino acids. The germline CDR1 and CDR2 sequences are LNHDA and SQIVND (reference sequence). The CDR3 region has the DNA TGTGCCAGTAGTCATGGGAGGGCGAACACTGAAGCTTTCTTT. Protein sequence: CASSHGRANTEAFF.

The rearrangement joins TRBV10-3 to TRBJ2-1; 7 positions match TRBD2. V shed 6 bases and J 2 bases; nucleotides not matched to a gene: 7. CDR3 length: 15 residues. Looked up from germline, CDR1 is ENHRY and CDR2 is SYGVKD. DNA for the CDR3: TGTGCCATCAGAGGAGAAGCGGGAACCTACAATGAGCAGTTCTTC. Its protein is CAIRGEAGTYNEQFF.

The chain recombines TRBV6-1 with TRBJ1-2, with D possibly TRBD1 on 6 matching bases. CDR3 length: 15 amino acids. The ends were cut back, 5 bases at V and 0 bases at J, with 13 bases in the middle. CDR1 and CDR2 from the germline V gene are MNHNS and SASEGT. CDR3 coding DNA: TGTGCCAGCAGTTCAGGACAGCCTCCTAACTATGGCTACACCTTC. This translates into CASSSGQPPNYGYTF.

The genes are TRBV30 and TRBJ1-5, with no clear D. The CDR3 covers 13 residues. Germline V gene sequence: CDR1 GTSNPN, CDR2 SVGIG (reference sequence). Between the trimmed V and J ends, which lost 3 bases and 2 bases, there was a span of 8 bases. CDR3 nucleotide sequence: TGTGCCTGGAGCACTCAAGGCAATCAGCCCCAGCATTTT. Translating it yields CAWSTQGNQPQHF.

The V call is TRBV18, the J call TRBJ1-2; no reliable D call. The CDR3 runs to 16 residues. CDR1 and CDR2 (germline): KGHSH, LQKENI. With 1 base removed from V and 2 bases from J, the gap between germline ends came to 14 bases. The DNA of the CDR3 is TGTGCCAGCTCACCACAGGCGTCAGGCGAGAACTATGGCTACACCTTC. Protein: CASSPQASGENYGYTF.

The V gene is TRBV7-9, the J gene TRBJ1-1, with D possibly matching TRBD1 (5 bases). Germline V gene sequence: CDR1 SEHNR, CDR2 FQNEAQ (reference sequence). Trimming shortened V by 5 bases and J by 1 base, and 8 bases separated the two germline ends. The CDR3 is made up of 13 amino acids. The CDR3 spells CASSRGQNTEAFF. The CDR3 coding sequence is TGTGCCAGCAGCCGAGGACAGAACACTGAAGCTTTCTTT.

The CDR3 region has the DNA TGTGCCAGCAGCTCTAGCGTAGACACCGGGGAGCTGTTTTTT. The encoded protein is CASSSSVDTGELFF. The rearrangement joins TRBV7-9 to TRBJ2-2; TRBD2 is a possible D gene (6 bases). Germline V gene sequence: CDR1 SEHNR, CDR2 FQNEAQ (reference sequence). The germline V and J ends were trimmed by 4 bases and 3 bases, with 9 bases remaining between them. The CDR3 length is 14 residues.

The chain combines TRBV28 with TRBJ2-7; 7 nucleotides align to TRBD1. Germline CDR1 and CDR2: MDHEN and SYDVKM. Trimming took 6 bases from V and 8 from J; bases not matched to a gene: 7. The CDR3 sequence is 12 residues long. CDR3 coding DNA: TGTGCCAGCAGCCTCCAGGACAGGCAGCAGTACTTC. The encoded protein is CASSLQDRQQYF.

This clone was seen once. V usage is TRBV7-3 and J usage is TRBJ2-2, with D possibly TRBD1 on 5 matching bases. The germline V gene has CDR1 SGHTA and CDR2 FQGTGA. Trimming took 2 bases from V and 8 from J, leaving 18 bases between them. There are 16 residues in the CDR3. The CDR3 loop reads CASSLYRQGVRGELFF. The CDR3 nucleotides are TGTGCCAGCAGCTTATATCGGCAGGGTGTACGGGGGGAGCTGTTTTTT.

The V call is TRBV3-1 (or the pseudogene TRBV3-2), the J call TRBJ2-2; a weak D match, TRBD2 (5 bases). The germline V gene encodes CDR1 LGHDT and CDR2 YNNKEL (reference sequence). The CDR3 spans 16 residues. Trimming removed 0 bases from V and 7 bases from J, with 15 bases in between. CDR3 sequence reads: CASSQDDYLGVGELFF. In DNA, the CDR3 is TGTGCCAGCAGCCAAGATGACTACCTAGGCGTCGGGGAGCTGTTTTTT.

This chain uses TRBV4-1 with TRBJ2-1; D may be TRBD1 (6 bases). CDR1 MGHRA and CDR2 YSYEKL come from the germline V gene. V lost 3 bases and J 5 bases, leaving 8 bases between the germline ends. The CDR3 covers 13 residues. CDR3 bases: TGCGCCAGCAGCCAGTACAGGGACAATGAGCAGTTCTTC. Protein sequence: CASSQYRDNEQFF.

J is TRBJ1-5 and V is TRBV18; D perhaps matches TRBD1 (6 bases). This CDR3 is 16 amino acids long. The V gene lost 3 bases and the J gene lost 6 bases, with 18 bases spanning the gap. Germline V lookup: CDR1 KGHSH, CDR2 LQKENI. The CDR3 loop is CASSPVVGLGGQPQHF. In DNA form, the CDR3 reads TGTGCCAGCTCACCGGTGGTAGGTTTAGGGGGTCAGCCCCAGCATTTT.

The table lists this clone with a few counts. The chain joins TRBV10-1 to TRBJ1-1, with D perhaps TRBD1 (5 bases). The length of the CDR3 is 15 residues. The V gene lost 0 bases and the J gene lost 5 bases, with 13 bases spanning the gap. From germline, CDR1 is WNHNN and CDR2 SYGVQD (reference sequence). CDR3 nucleotide sequence: TGCGCCAGCAGTGAGTCGACCCAGGGAGGAACTGAAGCTTTCTTT. It yields the protein CASSESTQGGTEAFF.

The chain employs TRBV6-5 and TRBJ1-2; D is possibly TRBD1 (6 bases). The CDR3 consists of 15 residues. Germline assignment: CDR1 MNHEY and CDR2 SVGAGI. The V gene lost 6 bases and the J gene lost 0 bases, with 14 bases spanning the gap. The CDR3 nucleotides are TGTGCCAGCAGGTGGGGACAACGATCTAACTATGGCTACACCTTC. Translation gives CASRWGQRSNYGYTF.